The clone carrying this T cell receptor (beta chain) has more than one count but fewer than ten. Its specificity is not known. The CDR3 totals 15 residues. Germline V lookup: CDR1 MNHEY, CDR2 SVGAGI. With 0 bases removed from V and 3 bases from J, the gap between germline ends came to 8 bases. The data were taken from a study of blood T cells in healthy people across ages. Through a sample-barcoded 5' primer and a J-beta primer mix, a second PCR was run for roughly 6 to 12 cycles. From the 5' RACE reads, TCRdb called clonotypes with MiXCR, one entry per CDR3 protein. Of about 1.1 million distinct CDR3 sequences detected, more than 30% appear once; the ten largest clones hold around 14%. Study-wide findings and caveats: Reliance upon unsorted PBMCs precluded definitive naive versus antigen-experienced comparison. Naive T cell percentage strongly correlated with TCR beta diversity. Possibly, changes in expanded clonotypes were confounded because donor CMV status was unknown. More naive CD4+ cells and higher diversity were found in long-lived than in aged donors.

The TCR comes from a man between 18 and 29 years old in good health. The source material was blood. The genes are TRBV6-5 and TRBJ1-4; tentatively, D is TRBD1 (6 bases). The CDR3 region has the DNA TGTGCCAGCAGTTACTCGCCAGGGGCTAATGAAAAACTGTTTTTT. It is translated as CASSYSPGANEKLFF.